Given below is one T cell receptor (beta chain) in context. The specificity of this receptor is unknown. It has no much larger one-base neighbor in the sample; base qualities were not kept. These data are taken from a study of Graves' ophthalmopathy and Graves' hyperthyroidism (dated by TCRdb to 2016 to 2019). With respect to the entire study: Stable hyperthyroidism was defined as no progression to ophthalmopathy within 18 months of follow-up. To explore V-J signatures that distinguish ophthalmopathy from hyperthyroidism, a discovery set of 100 patients was enrolled, made up of roughly 41 with ophthalmopathy and around 60 with stable hyperthyroidism. In over 5 hyperthyroidism patients, the T-cell repertoire of thyroid tissue was compared with the T-cell repertoire of blood. Following sample collection, hyperthyroidism patients were given methimazole at a starting dose of 30 mg daily, and ophthalmopathy patients were given high-dose intravenous methylprednisolone. In total, around 140 blood samples were TCR-sequenced: some 43 ophthalmopathy, some 75 hyperthyroidism and about 17 hyperthyroidism-to-ophthalmopathy patients. To tell Graves' ophthalmopathy apart from Graves' hyperthyroidism, and to predict which patients would progress to ophthalmopathy, the study relied on TCR beta repertoire signatures. For independent validation, a separate cohort was made up of approximately 19 hyperthyroidism patients plus 17 patients who later progressed from hyperthyroidism to ophthalmopathy. Results the study describes overall, beyond this receptor: In validation, the model predicted ophthalmopathy progression with about 70% sensitivity and approximately 72% specificity; roughly 11 predicted patients were CT-confirmed with GO in a median of around 6 months. Sample size was not statistically predetermined, and group allocation was not concealed from the investigators. In cross-validation, the 13-signature model distinguished ophthalmopathy from stable hyperthyroidism with 85% to 90% sensitivity and just under 84% specificity, and in the test set the corresponding values were approximately 80% and 68%. Most of the expanded thyroid clonotypes with a frequency above 0.001 were also detected in blood, and it was suggested that the thyroid immune response may be reflected by blood repertoires.

For repertoire sequencing, TCR beta CDR3 regions were amplified from RNA transcripts. The first round of RT-PCR was done with HTBI primers and the Qiagen OneStep RT-PCR kit, and was followed by a second round of multiplex PCR, then size selection and purification. Libraries were sequenced on an Illumina HiSeq2000 using paired-end 100 bp reads. The authors' analysis ran thus. SOAPnuke was used to process the reads, throwing out any read that had adapters, had uncalled bases, had a mean Phred below 15, or lacked an exact constant-primer or identifier match. High-quality paired reads were merged with COPE v1.2.5. Clonotypes were defined as unique nucleotide sequences and were aligned to IMGT TRB V, D and J references using MiTCR v1.1. Analysis was restricted to V-J combinations with a frequency above 0.0001, which covered roughly 99% of repertoires. A TCR clonal expansion and chaos score per V-J combination was defined as the ratio of F50 clonal expansion to chaos observed in the TCRdist matrix. Welch's t-statistics and random forest were used to reduce the features to 10 to 15 V-J combinations, which were then used as input to a naive Bayes classifier. Thyroid-blood repertoire similarity was quantified with the Morisita-Horn index. TCRdb handled the public reads itself, with Q25 trimming in fastp and clone calling in MiXCR, and kept productive beta chains. Rows merge per CDR3 protein into single entries with the most common DNA and genes. The V and J calls here are based on TCRdb, not the publication. Within this sample are over a million distinct CDR3 sequences, with roughly two fifths of them counted one time only. The ten largest account for around 10% of the sample.

Hyperthyroidism patients were newly diagnosed, with disease duration under 2 months, and aged 18 to 65 years. Patients with other autoimmune diseases, uncontrolled infections, pregnancy or lactation were excluded. Clinical symptoms, serum thyroxine, TRAb, thyroid ultrasound and orbital computed tomography formed the basis of the diagnosis. Total RNA was extracted with Trizol reagent and quality-checked on an Agilent 2100 Bioanalyzer. Taken from cysteine to phenylalanine, the CDR3 has 9 residues. This entry keeps only the CDR3 DNA: 27 bases, framed from base 1. The germline V gene yields SQVTM for CDR1 and ANQGSEA for CDR2. V drops 3 bases and J drops 6 bases, leaving 2 bases in between.

The rearrangement combines TRBV29-1 with TRBJ1-1; the D gene is not confidently resolved. Sequenced input: peripheral blood or thyroid tissue (not recorded which). The source of this sequence is an adult man with Graves' hyperthyroidism. The CDR3 is CSVDSEAFF. The DNA reads as follows: TGCAGCGTTGATTCTGAAGCTTTCTTT.